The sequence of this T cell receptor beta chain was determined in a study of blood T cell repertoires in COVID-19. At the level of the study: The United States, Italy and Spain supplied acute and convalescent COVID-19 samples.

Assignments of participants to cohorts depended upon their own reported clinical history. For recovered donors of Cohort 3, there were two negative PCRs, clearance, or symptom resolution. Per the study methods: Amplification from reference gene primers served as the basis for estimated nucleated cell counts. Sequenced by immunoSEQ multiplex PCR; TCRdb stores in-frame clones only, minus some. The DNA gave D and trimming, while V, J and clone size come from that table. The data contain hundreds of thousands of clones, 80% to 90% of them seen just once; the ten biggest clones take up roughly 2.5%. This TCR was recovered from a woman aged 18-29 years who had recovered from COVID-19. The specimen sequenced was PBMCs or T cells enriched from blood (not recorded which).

The CDR3 reads CASSGAEEHTIYF. The CDR3 nucleotides are TGTGCCAGCTCAGGGGCAGAGGAACACACCATATATTTT. The V and J genes are TRBV18 and TRBJ1-3, with D possibly TRBD1 on 5 matching bases. Germline CDR1 KGHSH, CDR2 LQKENI. CDR3 size: 13 residues. Deletions cut 5 bases from V and 8 bases from J, with 13 bases between. The whole variable domain, remainder taken from reference TRBV18 and TRBJ1-3, is NAGVMQNPRHLVRRRGQEARLRCSPMKGHSHVYWYRQLPEEGLKFMVYLQKENIIDESGMPKERFSAEFPKEGPSILRIQQVVRGDSAAYFCASSGAEEHTIYFGEGSWLTVV.